This T cell receptor beta chain is drawn from a study of response to subunit inactivated influenza vaccine. Notes on the study in general: The authors suggested that every seasonal influenza vaccination recruits few new T cells.

TCRdb re-called the RT-PCR reads through MiXCR, storing one row per CDR3 protein. The table records approximately 570,000 distinct CDR3 sequences, 6.5% to 8% of them present only once. On this clonotype itself: The antigen is undetermined.

V was shortened by 2 bases and J by 5 bases, with 13 bases between the two germline ends. The CDR3 runs to 15 residues. This receptor was taken from a man aged 50-75 years who received an inactivated influenza vaccine. The sample was PBMCs from blood, taken around 25 months after vaccination. The chain recombines TRBV12-3 or TRBV12-4 with TRBJ1-5, with a weak D call TRBD1 (6 bases). For the CDR3, the DNA is TGTGCCAGCAGTTTAAGTAACAGGGTTGATCAGCCCCAGCATTTT. Protein product: CASSLSNRVDQPQHF.